Following are 14 T cell receptor beta chains from one sample sequenced in a study of somatic mutations in cytotoxic T cells in rheumatoid arthritis. Profiled with immunoSEQ multiplex PCR; TCRdb holds only in-frame clones, not every one. The sample has roughly 13,000 clones; 82% are singletons. Sequenced: CD8+ T cells sorted from blood. These receptors all stem from an adult with rheumatoid arthritis.

This clone is categorized as medium-sized. CDR3 sequence: CASSLEGGRNYGYTF. In DNA form, the CDR3 reads TGTGCCAGCAGCTTAGAAGGGGGGCGCAATTATGGCTACACCTTC. The chain couples TRBV7-9 to TRBJ1-2; weak D call: TRBD1 (6 bases). The CDR3 contains 15 residues. V was cut by 1 base and J by 5 bases, with 14 bases left in between. Germline V gives CDR1 SEHNR, CDR2 FQNEAQ (reference sequence).

The CDR3 DNA is TGTGCCAGCAAGGACGGGGTAAAGAACATTCAGTACTTC. Protein product: CASKDGVKNIQYF. V gene TRBV27 combines with J gene TRBJ2-4; tentatively, D is TRBD2 (5 bases). V gave up 7 bases and J gave up 7 bases, with 14 bases separating them. The CDR3 is 13 residues long. CDR1 MNHEY and CDR2 SMNVEV come from the germline V gene (reference sequence).

This rearrangement joins TRBV9 to TRBJ1-1, with D possibly being TRBD1 (6 bases). V was shortened by 0 bases and J by 6 bases, with 12 bases between the two germline ends. There are 14 residues in the CDR3. Germline V gene data show CDR1 as SGDLS and CDR2 as YYNGEE. CDR3 residues: CASSVGQGRAEAFF. In DNA, the CDR3 is TGTGCCAGCAGCGTAGGGCAGGGGAGGGCTGAAGCTTTCTTT. Full variable domain (rest looked up from reference TRBV9 and TRBJ1-1): DSGVTQTPKHLITATGQRVTLRCSPRSGDLSVYWYQQSLDQGLQFLIQYYNGEERAKGNILERFSAQQFPDLHSELNLSSLELGDSALYFCASSVGQGRAEAFFGQGTRLTVV.

V gene TRBV9 combines with J gene TRBJ1-6; D not resolved. The germline V gene has CDR1 SGDLS and CDR2 YYNGEE. This CDR3 has 12 residues. The V end lost 0 bases, the J end lost 9 bases, and 4 bases lay between the germline ends. This CDR3 reads CASSVGSSPLHF. The DNA of the CDR3 is TGTGCCAGCAGCGTAGGCTCTTCACCCCTCCACTTT.

The chain combines TRBV7-6 with TRBJ1-3, with unresolved D. The germline V gene has CDR1 SGHVS and CDR2 FNYEAQ. The CDR3 extends over 15 amino acids. Trimming removed 0 bases from V and 2 bases from J, with 8 bases in between. The CDR3 region is CASSLARGAGNTIYF. CDR3 coding DNA: TGTGCCAGCAGCTTAGCGCGGGGTGCTGGAAACACCATATATTTT.

The chain links TRBV30 to TRBJ2-7, with D tentatively TRBD1 or TRBD2 (5 bases each). Between the trimmed V and J ends, which lost 0 bases and 3 bases, there was a span of 6 bases. The CDR3 loop spans 12 amino acids. Germline CDR1 reads GTSNPN; CDR2 reads SVGIG (reference sequence). CDR3 protein: CAWSVGGYEQYF. CDR3 nucleotides: TGTGCCTGGAGTGTTGGGGGCTACGAGCAGTACTTC.

The J gene is TRBJ1-2, the V gene TRBV5-6; D perhaps matches TRBD1 (5 bases). Trimming took 0 bases from V and 6 from J, leaving 15 bases between them. The CDR3 length is 15 residues. CDR1 SGHDT and CDR2 YYEEEE come from the germline V gene. The CDR3 is CASSLAGLPRDGYTF. CDR3 nucleotide sequence: TGTGCCAGCAGCTTGGCGGGACTTCCAAGGGATGGCTACACCTTC.

The J gene is TRBJ1-4, the V gene TRBV21-1. TRBV21-1 is a pseudogene. This CDR3 is 14 amino acids long. The DNA for the CDR3 is TGTGCCAGGACGTTAGGACGTACGAGAGAAAAACTGTTTTTT. Translation: CARTLGRTREKLFF.

This chain joins TRBV19 and TRBJ2-2; no clear D. Germline V lookup: CDR1 LNHDA, CDR2 SQIVND (reference sequence). The CDR3 consists of 11 residues. Trimming pared 3 bases from V and 9 bases from J, leaving 5 bases between. In DNA, the CDR3 is TGTGCCAGTAGTATGACGAGGGAGCTGTTTTTT. Its translation: CASSMTRELFF.

The chain is built from TRBV27 and TRBJ2-7; the D gene is possibly TRBD1 (6 bases). CDR3 length: 15 amino acids. V lost 4 bases, J lost 3 bases, and 16 bases lay in between. Germline CDR1 reads MNHEY; CDR2 reads SMNVEV (reference sequence). The CDR3 here is CASSSIGGLDYEQYF. Here the CDR3 DNA reads TGTGCCAGCAGTTCGATAGGGGGTCTCGACTACGAGCAGTACTTC.

The rearrangement links TRBV27 to TRBJ2-2; D is unresolved. This CDR3 is 11 amino acids long. Germline CDR1 is MNHEY and CDR2 is SMNVEV (reference sequence). Trimming stripped 5 bases from V and 6 bases from J, with 4 bases between. The DNA of the CDR3 is TGTGCCAGCAGTCAGGCCGGGGAGCTGTTTTTT. Protein sequence: CASSQAGELFF.

The rearrangement links TRBV4-3 to TRBJ2-6, with 11 bases lining up with TRBD1. The CDR3 runs 15 residues. Germline CDR1 and CDR2: LGHNA and YSLEER. After removal of 0 bases from V and 14 bases from J, the junction contained 6 bases not matched to a gene. The chain's CDR3 is CASSQDMGQGVILTF. Here the CDR3 DNA reads TGCGCCAGCAGCCAAGATATGGGACAGGGGGTTATCCTGACTTTC.

This sequence joins TRBV7-2 and TRBJ1-4; TRBD1 might be the D (5 bases). This CDR3 is 15 amino acids long. V was clipped by 5 bases and J by 0 bases, with 10 bases between them. CDR1 is SGHTA, CDR2 FQGNSA, per germline. The CDR3 DNA follows: TGTGCCAGCAGCAGGGAGACAGCAACTAATGAAAAACTGTTTTTT. Amino acid sequence: CASSRETATNEKLFF.

Note on this clone: At one of its ends the junction is not consistent with the germline gene, which may arise from a read error. The chain couples TRBV2 to TRBJ2-5; D unresolved. The CDR3 covers 13 residues. The V gene's germline CDR1 is SNHLY and CDR2 FYNNEI. The CDR3 region is CARSVDNQETQYF. CDR3 bases: TGTGCCAGGAGTGTCGACAATCAAGAGACCCAGTACTTC.